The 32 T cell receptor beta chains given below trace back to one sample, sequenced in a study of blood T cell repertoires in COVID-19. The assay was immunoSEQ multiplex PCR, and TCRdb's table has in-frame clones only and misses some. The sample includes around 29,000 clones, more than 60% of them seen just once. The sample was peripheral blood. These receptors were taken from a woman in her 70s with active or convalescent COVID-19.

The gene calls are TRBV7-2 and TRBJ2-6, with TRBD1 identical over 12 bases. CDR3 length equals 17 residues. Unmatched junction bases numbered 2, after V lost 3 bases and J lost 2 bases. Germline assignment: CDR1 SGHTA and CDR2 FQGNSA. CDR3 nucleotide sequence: TGTGCCAGCAGCTTGGGACAGGGGGCCGCTGGGGCCAACGTCCTGACTTTC. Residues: CASSLGQGAAGANVLTF.

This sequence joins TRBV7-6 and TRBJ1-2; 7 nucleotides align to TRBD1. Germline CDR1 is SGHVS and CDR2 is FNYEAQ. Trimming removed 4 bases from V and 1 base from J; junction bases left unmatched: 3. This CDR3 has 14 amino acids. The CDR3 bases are TGTGCCAGCAGCTCGGGACAGCATAACTATGGCTACACCTTC. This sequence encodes CASSSGQHNYGYTF. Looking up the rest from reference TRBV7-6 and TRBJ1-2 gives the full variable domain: GAGVSQSPRYKVTKRGQDVALRCDPISGHVSLYWYRQALGQGPEFLTYFNYEAQQDKSGLPNDRFSAERPEGSISTLTIQRTEQRDSAMYRCASSSGQHNYGYTFGSGTRLTVV.

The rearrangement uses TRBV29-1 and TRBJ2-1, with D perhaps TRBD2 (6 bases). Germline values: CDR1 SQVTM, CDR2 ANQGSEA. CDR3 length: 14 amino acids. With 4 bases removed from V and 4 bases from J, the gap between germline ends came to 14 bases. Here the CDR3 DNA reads TGCAGCGTTGCTGCCGGGACTGGGTACAATGAGCAGTTCTTC. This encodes CSVAAGTGYNEQFF.

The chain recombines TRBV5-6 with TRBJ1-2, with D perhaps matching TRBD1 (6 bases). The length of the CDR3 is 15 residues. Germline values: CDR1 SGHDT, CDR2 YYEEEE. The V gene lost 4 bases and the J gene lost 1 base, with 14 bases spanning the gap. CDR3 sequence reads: CASSRGQQHNYGYTF. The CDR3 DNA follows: TGTGCCAGCAGCCGAGGACAGCAGCATAACTATGGCTACACCTTC.

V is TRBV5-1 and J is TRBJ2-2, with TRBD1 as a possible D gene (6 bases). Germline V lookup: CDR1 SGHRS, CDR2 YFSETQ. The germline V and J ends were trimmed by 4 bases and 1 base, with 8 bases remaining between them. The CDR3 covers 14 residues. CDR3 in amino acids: CASSLGQNTGELFF. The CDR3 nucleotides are TGCGCCAGCAGCCTGGGACAGAACACCGGGGAGCTGTTTTTT. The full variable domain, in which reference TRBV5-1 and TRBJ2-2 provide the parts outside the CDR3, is KAGVTQTPRYLIKTRGQQVTLSCSPISGHRSVSWYQQTPGQGLQFLFEYFSETQRNKGNFPGRFSGRQFSNSRSEMNVSTLELGDSALYLCASSLGQNTGELFFGEGSRLTVL.

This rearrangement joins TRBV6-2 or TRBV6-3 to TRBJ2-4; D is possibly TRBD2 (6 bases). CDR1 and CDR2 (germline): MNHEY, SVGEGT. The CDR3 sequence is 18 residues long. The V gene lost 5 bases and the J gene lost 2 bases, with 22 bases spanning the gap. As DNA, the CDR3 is TGTGCCAGCAGTAAGGGGATACGGCTAGCGAGGACCAAAAACATTCAGTACTTC. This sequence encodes CASSKGIRLARTKNIQYF.

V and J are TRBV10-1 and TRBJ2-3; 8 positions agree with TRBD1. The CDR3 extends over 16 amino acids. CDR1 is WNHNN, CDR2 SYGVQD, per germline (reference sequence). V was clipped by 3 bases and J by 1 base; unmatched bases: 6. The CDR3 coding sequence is TGCGCCAGCAGTGACTTGAGGACAGGGCGCACAGATACGCAGTATTTT. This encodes CASSDLRTGRTDTQYF.

The DNA for the CDR3 is TGCAGCGTTCGGACAGGACCCTATGGCTACACCTTC. Amino acids: CSVRTGPYGYTF. The chain combines TRBV29-1 with TRBJ1-2, with TRBD1 identical over 7 bases. J lost 4 bases, V lost 5 bases, and 4 bases had no gene match. CDR3 length equals 12 residues. The germline V gene has CDR1 SQVTM and CDR2 ANQGSEA.

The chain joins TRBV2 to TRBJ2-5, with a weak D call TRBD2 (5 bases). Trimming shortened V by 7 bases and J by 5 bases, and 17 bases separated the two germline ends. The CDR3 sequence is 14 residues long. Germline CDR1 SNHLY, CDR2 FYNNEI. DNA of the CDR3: TGTGCCAGCATGACTACTCCCGACGGGGAGACCCAGTACTTC. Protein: CASMTTPDGETQYF.

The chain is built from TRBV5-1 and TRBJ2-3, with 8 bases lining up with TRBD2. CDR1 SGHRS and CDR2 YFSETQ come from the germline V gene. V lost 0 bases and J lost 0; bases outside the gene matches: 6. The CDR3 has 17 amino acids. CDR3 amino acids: CASSLEVSGVSTDTQYF. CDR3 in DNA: TGCGCCAGCAGCTTGGAGGTTAGCGGGGTAAGCACAGATACGCAGTATTTT.

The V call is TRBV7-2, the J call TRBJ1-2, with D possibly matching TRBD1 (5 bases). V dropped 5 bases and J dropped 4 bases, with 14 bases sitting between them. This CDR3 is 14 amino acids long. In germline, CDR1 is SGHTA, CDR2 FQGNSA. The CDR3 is CASSVQASSYGYTF. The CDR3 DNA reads TGTGCCAGCAGCGTACAGGCCTCCTCCTATGGCTACACCTTC. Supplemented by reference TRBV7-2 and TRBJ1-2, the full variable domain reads GAGVSQSPSNKVTEKGKDVELRCDPISGHTALYWYRQSLGQGLEFLIYFQGNSAPDKSGLPSDRFSAERTGGSVSTLTIQRTQQEDSAVYLCASSVQASSYGYTFGSGTRLTVV.

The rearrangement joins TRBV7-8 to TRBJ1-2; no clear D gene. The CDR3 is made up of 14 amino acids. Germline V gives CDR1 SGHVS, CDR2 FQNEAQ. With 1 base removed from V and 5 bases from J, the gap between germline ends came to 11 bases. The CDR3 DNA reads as TGTGCCAGCAGCTTAGGAGAGGCGGTTTATGGCTACACCTTC. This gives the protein CASSLGEAVYGYTF.

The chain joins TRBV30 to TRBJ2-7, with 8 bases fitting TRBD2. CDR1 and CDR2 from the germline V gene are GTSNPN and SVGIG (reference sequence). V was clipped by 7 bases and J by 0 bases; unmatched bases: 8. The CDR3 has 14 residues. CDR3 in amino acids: CASTGLAGSYEQYF. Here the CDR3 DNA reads TGTGCCTCCACGGGGCTAGCGGGCTCCTACGAGCAGTACTTC.

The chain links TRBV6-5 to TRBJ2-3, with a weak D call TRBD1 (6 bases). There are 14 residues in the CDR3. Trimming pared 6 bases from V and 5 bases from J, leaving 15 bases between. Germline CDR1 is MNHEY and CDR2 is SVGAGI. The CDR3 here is CASRGVGGRDTQYF. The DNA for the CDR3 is TGTGCCAGCAGGGGAGTAGGGGGACGAGATACGCAGTATTTT.

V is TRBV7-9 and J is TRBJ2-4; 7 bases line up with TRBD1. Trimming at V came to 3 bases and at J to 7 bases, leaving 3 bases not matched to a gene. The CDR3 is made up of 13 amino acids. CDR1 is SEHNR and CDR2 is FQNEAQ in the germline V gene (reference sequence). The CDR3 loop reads CASSFGTANIQYF. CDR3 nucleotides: TGTGCCAGCAGCTTTGGGACAGCGAACATTCAGTACTTC.

CDR3 region: CASGLAPGVGNTEAFF. CDR3 coding DNA: TGTGCTAGTGGTTTGGCCCCAGGGGTTGGGAACACTGAAGCTTTCTTT. The genes are TRBV12-5 and TRBJ1-1; D possibly corresponds to TRBD1 (6 bases). Germline loops: CDR1 LGHNT, CDR2 FRNRAP. The CDR3 contains 16 residues. The ends were cut back, 1 base at V and 1 base at J, with 13 bases in the middle.

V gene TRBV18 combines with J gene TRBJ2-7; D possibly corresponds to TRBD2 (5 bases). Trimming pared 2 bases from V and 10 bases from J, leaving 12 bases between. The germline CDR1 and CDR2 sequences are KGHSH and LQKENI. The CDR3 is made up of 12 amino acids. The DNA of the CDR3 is TGTGCCAGCTCACCAACAGTGGACTTTCAGTACTTC. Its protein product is CASSPTVDFQYF.

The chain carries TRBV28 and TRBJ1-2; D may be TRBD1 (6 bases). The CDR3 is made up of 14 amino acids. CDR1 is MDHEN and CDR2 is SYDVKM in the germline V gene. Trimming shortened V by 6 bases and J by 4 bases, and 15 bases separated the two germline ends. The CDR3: CASSRSQGRYGYTF. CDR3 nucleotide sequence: TGTGCCAGCAGCCGATCCCAGGGGCGCTATGGCTACACCTTC.

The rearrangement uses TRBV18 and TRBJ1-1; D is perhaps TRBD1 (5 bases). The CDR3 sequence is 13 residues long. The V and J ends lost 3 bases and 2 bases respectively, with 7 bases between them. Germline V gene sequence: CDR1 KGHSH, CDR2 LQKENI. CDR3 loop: CASSPDINTEAFF. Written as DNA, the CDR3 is TGTGCCAGCTCACCGGACATAAACACTGAAGCTTTCTTT.

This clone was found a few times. The CDR3 region is CASRPTGDTEAFF. The CDR3, as DNA: TGCGCCAGCAGACCGACAGGGGACACTGAAGCTTTCTTT. This rearrangement joins TRBV5-1 to TRBJ1-1, with 8 nucleotides matching TRBD1. In germline, CDR1 is SGHRS, CDR2 YFSETQ. The CDR3 covers 13 residues. Trimming at V came to 5 bases and at J to 3 bases, leaving 3 bases not matched to a gene.

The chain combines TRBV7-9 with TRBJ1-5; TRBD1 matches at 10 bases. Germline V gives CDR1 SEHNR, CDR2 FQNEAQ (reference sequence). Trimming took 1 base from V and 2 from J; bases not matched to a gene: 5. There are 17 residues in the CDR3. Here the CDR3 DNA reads TGTGCCAGCAGCTTAGGGACCGGGACAGGGGGCAATCAGCCCCAGCATTTT. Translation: CASSLGTGTGGNQPQHF. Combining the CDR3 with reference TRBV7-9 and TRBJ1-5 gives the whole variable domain DTGVSQNPRHKITKRGQNVTFRCDPISEHNRLYWYRQTLGQGPEFLTYFQNEAQLEKSRLLSDRFSAERPKGSFSTLEIQRTEQGDSAMYLCASSLGTGTGGNQPQHFGDGTRLSIL.

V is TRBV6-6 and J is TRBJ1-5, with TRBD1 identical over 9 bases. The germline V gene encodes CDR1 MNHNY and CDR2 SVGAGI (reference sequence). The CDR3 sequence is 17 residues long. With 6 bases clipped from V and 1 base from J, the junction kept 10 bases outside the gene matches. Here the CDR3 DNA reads TGTGCCAGCAGCCGACCGACAGGGGGAGGGAGCAATCAGCCCCAGCATTTT. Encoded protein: CASSRPTGGGSNQPQHF.

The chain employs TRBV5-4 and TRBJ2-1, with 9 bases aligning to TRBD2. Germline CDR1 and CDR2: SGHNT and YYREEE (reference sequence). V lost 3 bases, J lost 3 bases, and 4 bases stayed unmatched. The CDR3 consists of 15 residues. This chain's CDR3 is CASSSQTSGYNEQFF. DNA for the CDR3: TGTGCCAGCAGCTCTCAGACTAGCGGCTACAATGAGCAGTTCTTC.

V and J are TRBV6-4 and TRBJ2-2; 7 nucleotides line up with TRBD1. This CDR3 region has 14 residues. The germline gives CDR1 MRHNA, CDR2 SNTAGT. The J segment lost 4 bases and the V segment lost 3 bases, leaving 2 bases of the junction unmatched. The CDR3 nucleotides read TGTGCCAGCAGTGAGCGACAGGGCACCGGGGAGCTGTTTTTT. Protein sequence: CASSERQGTGELFF.

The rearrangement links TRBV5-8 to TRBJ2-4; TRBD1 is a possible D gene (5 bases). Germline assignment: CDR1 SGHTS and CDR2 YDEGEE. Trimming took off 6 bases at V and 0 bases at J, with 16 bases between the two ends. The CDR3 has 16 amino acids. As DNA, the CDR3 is TGTGCCAGCAACCTAGACAGTTCCCTAGCCAAAAACATTCAGTACTTC. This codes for CASNLDSSLAKNIQYF.

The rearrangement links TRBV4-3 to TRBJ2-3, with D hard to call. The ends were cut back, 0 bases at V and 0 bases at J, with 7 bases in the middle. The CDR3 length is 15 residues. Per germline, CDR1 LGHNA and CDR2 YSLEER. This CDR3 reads CASSQDPGSTDTQYF. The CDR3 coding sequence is TGCGCCAGCAGCCAAGATCCAGGCAGCACAGATACGCAGTATTTT.

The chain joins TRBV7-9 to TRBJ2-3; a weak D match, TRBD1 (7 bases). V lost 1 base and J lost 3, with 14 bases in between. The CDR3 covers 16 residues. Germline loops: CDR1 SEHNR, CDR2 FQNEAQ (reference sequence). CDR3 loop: CASSLVGGGGTDTQYF. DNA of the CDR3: TGTGCCAGCAGCTTAGTTGGAGGGGGCGGGACAGATACGCAGTATTTT.

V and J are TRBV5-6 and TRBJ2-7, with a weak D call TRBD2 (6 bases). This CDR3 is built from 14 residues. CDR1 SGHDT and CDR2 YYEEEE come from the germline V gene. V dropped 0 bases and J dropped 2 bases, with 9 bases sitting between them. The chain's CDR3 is CASSLVGRTYEQYF. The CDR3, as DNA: TGTGCCAGCAGCTTGGTCGGGAGAACCTACGAGCAGTACTTC.

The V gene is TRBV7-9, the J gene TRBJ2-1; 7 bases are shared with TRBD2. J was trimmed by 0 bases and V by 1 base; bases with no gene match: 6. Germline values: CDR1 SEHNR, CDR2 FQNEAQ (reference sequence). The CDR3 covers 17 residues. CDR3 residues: CASSLVAGESSYNEQFF. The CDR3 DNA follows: TGTGCCAGCAGCTTAGTTGCGGGGGAGAGCTCCTACAATGAGCAGTTCTTC.

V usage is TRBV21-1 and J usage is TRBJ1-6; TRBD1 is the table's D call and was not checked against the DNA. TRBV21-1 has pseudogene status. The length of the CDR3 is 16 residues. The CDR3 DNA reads TGTGCCAGCAGCAAAAGGGGTTACTGCGTCAATTCACCCCTCCACTTT. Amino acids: CASSKRGYCVNSPLHF.

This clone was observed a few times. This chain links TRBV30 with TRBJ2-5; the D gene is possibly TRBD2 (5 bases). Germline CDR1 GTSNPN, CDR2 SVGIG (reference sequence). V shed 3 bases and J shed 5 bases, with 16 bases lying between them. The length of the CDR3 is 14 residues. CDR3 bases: TGTGCCTGGAGGAGGGCCTCAACCTGGGAGACCCAGTACTTC. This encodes CAWRRASTWETQYF. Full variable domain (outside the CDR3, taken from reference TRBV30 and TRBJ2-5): SQTIHQWPATLVQPVGSPLSLECTVEGTSNPNLYWYRQAAGRGLQLLFYSVGIGQISSEVPQNLSASRPQDRQFILSSKKLLLSDSGFYLCAWRRASTWETQYFGPGTRLLVL.

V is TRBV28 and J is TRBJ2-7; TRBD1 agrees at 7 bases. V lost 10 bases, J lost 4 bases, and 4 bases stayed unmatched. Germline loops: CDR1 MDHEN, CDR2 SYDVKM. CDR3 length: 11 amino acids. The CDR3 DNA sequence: TGTGCCACCTCGACAGGGTACGAGCAGTACTTC. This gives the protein CATSTGYEQYF.